The 10 T cell receptor beta chains reported below all come from one sample, sequenced in a study of cytomegalovirus exposure and HLA in healthy donors. 13 Jbeta primers and 60 Vbeta primers were used for the PCR. Using immunoSEQ multiplex PCR, the repertoire was profiled, and TCRdb retains in-frame clones only, with some absent. The sample has 170,000 or so clones, about 80% seen once. The sample was PBMCs. Receptors were obtained from a man aged 18 to 35 in good health and CMV-seronegative.

This clone was observed a single time. The chain has TRBV19 and TRBJ1-1, with 7 bases that match TRBD1. This CDR3 is 14 amino acids long. V shed 7 bases, J shed 6 bases, and the junction held 11 bases outside the gene matches. Germline V gives CDR1 LNHDA, CDR2 SQIVND (reference sequence). The CDR3 sequence: CASNRDGGGPEAFF. CDR3 coding DNA: TGTGCCAGTAATCGGGACGGAGGGGGCCCTGAAGCTTTCTTT.

This chain connects TRBV6-5 to TRBJ1-2, with 10 bases matching TRBD1. J was trimmed by 4 bases and V by 2 bases; bases with no gene match: 7. CDR3 size: 16 residues. Germline V CDR1 and CDR2: MNHEY, SVGAGI. CDR3 in DNA: TGTGCCAGCAGTTACCCCCAGACAGGGGGCTTCTATGGCTACACCTTC. Protein product: CASSYPQTGGFYGYTF.

This clone was seen once. The V call is TRBV5-6, the J call TRBJ2-5; TRBD2 matches at 8 bases. J was trimmed by 3 bases and V by 4 bases; bases with no gene match: 17. The CDR3 runs to 18 residues. Germline CDR1 is SGHDT and CDR2 is YYEEEE. The CDR3 protein is CASSGAFYDGGVEETQYF. The CDR3 nucleotides are TGTGCCAGCAGCGGGGCTTTCTACGACGGGGGGGTCGAAGAGACCCAGTACTTC.

The V call is TRBV5-1, the J call TRBJ2-7; D is perhaps TRBD1 (5 bases). V was pared by 2 bases and J by 5 bases, with 14 bases between. The CDR3 has 14 residues. Germline CDR1 is SGHRS and CDR2 is YFSETQ. In DNA, the CDR3 is TGCGCCAGCAGCTTTCGCCAGGGTCGTGACGAGCAGTACTTC. Translating it yields CASSFRQGRDEQYF.

This chain uses TRBV19 with TRBJ2-2; no clear D gene. There are 14 residues in the CDR3. V gave up 3 bases and J gave up 8 bases, with 13 bases separating them. Germline V gene lookup returns CDR1 LNHDA and CDR2 SQIVND (reference sequence). This chain's CDR3 is CASSIPVVVGELFF. For the CDR3, the DNA is TGTGCCAGTAGTATTCCGGTCGTGGTTGGGGAGCTGTTTTTT.

The rearrangement links TRBV19 to TRBJ2-6; the D is unclear. From germline, CDR1 is LNHDA and CDR2 SQIVND (reference sequence). With 2 bases removed from V and 1 base from J, the gap between germline ends came to 6 bases. The CDR3 covers 15 residues. The CDR3 protein is CASSIRRSGANVLTF. The CDR3 DNA sequence: TGTGCCAGTAGTATACGTAGATCTGGGGCCAACGTCCTGACTTTC.

J is TRBJ2-3 and V is TRBV13; D uncertain. Germline CDR1 is PRHDT and CDR2 is FYEKMQ (reference sequence). V dropped 5 bases and J dropped 4 bases, with 19 bases sitting between them. The CDR3 is made up of 16 amino acids. DNA of the CDR3: TGTGCCAGCAGCCGCTCCCAGTGGTTATTCGCAGATACGCAGTATTTT. It encodes CASSRSQWLFADTQYF. Based on the CDR3 plus reference TRBV13 and TRBJ2-3, the full variable domain is AAGVIQSPRHLIKEKRETATLKCYPIPRHDTVYWYQQGPGQDPQFLISFYEKMQSDKGSIPDRFSAQQFSDYHSELNMSSLELGDSALYFCASSRSQWLFADTQYFGPGTRLTVL.

The chain carries TRBV7-9 and TRBJ2-5; possibly TRBD2 for D (6 bases). In germline, CDR1 is SEHNR, CDR2 FQNEAQ (reference sequence). Trimming left V 5 bases short and J 8 bases short, with 15 bases between. The length of the CDR3 is 13 residues. This CDR3 is CASSPGTSVTQYF. The CDR3 coding sequence is TGTGCCAGCAGCCCCGGGACTTCCGTTACCCAGTACTTC.

The chain couples TRBV6-6 to TRBJ2-1; 9 positions agree with TRBD1. Germline CDR1 MNHNY, CDR2 SVGAGI (reference sequence). The ends lost 0 bases at V and 7 bases at J; junction bases unmatched: 4. CDR3 length: 15 amino acids. CDR3 in DNA: TGTGCCAGCAGTTACTCGGGACAGGGACTTAATGAGCAGTTCTTC. Amino acid sequence: CASSYSGQGLNEQFF.

The chain uses TRBV28 and TRBJ1-1; a possible D gene is TRBD1 (6 bases). This CDR3 has 15 amino acids. CDR1 and CDR2 (germline): MDHEN, SYDVKM. V shed 3 bases and J shed 4 bases, with 15 bases lying between them. The CDR3 nucleotides are TGTGCCAGCAGTTTGGGGGGGCTTTTCTCCACTGAAGCTTTCTTT. Amino acid sequence: CASSLGGLFSTEAFF.